The sequence of this TCR beta chain was determined in a study of blood T cells in healthy people across ages. The overall study: The template switching approach captured approximately one barcoded beta molecule for every two T cells.

Each sample gave at least 6.5 million isolated PBMCs. Together with a sample-barcoded 5' primer, a J-beta primer mix was included in a second PCR lasting about 7 to 11 cycles. TCRdb re-analysed the 5' RACE reads in MiXCR, keeping a single row per CDR3 protein. The sample includes fewer than 700,000 distinct CDR3 sequences, 40% to 55% of them seen just once. This receptor was taken from an elderly man in good health. Material for sequencing was blood.

CDR3 residues: CASSQDSRRLAPNTDTQYF. In DNA, the CDR3 is TGCGCCAGCAGCCAAGATTCGCGGCGACTAGCGCCCAATACAGATACGCAGTATTTT. J is TRBJ2-3 and V is TRBV4-3; 8 bases line up with TRBD2. The V segment lost 0 bases and the J segment 3 bases; nucleotides outside the gene matches: 14. The V gene's germline CDR1 is LGHNA and CDR2 YSLEER. The CDR3 contains 19 residues.